This T cell receptor (beta chain) was identified in a study of blood T cell repertoires in COVID-19 (TCRdb year 2020). Notes on the research overall: Samples from collaborators originated in the United States, Italy and Spain and spanned both the acute and convalescent phases of COVID-19. Where HLA class I and class II types were available, the types were taken from metadata supplied by the sample provider, not from assay-based typing. The sample metadata nearly always contained a de-identified subject ID, COVID-19 status, age in years and sex. The material from the prospective study consisted of cDNA or gDNA derived from T cells, B-cell-depleted T cells, or PBMCs. Samples were obtained from the ongoing ImmuneRACE study (first 160 participants) and from about 1,300 subjects provided by 6 global collaborators. The repertoires were released in a freely available public database intended as a resource for research on the immune response to SARS-CoV-2. Deeply sampled blood TCRbeta repertoires from subjects exposed to, actively infected with, or recovered from COVID-19 were included in the dataset. What the work shows at the level of the full study, not this receptor alone: The quantity of clinical and demographic metadata differed by source and by participant and was supplied without curation.

The CDR3, cysteine through phenylalanine, is 19 amino acids long. Only CDR3 DNA is held: 57 bases, read in frame from base 1. The germline V gene gives CDR1 as SGHTS and CDR2 as YDEGEE. Germline trimming: 1 base from V, 2 bases from J; junction bases outside gene matches: 14. Each collaborating institution followed its own protocols to collect whole blood in K2EDTA tubes. For TCRbeta analysis, collaborators shipped samples in one of three forms: frozen whole blood, isolated PBMCs, or DNA extracted from either of those sample types. About this clone itself: No antigen is known for it. It has no much larger one-base neighbor in the sample; base qualities were not kept.

TCRbeta CDR3 regions were amplified from genomic DNA using the immunoSEQ Assay, a bias-controlled multiplex PCR. As for the authors' bioinformatics: Nucleated cell counts per sample were estimated from amplification of reference gene primers within the assay. Sequence reads were collapsed and filtered to measure the absolute abundance of every unique TCRbeta CDR3 rearrangement. For each sample, productive Simpson clonality was calculated as the square root of Simpson's diversity index over productive rearrangements. The immuneACCESS repertoire file appears here via TCRdb, limited to in-frame rearrangements. These files lack a portion of the clones; in checked studies, under half of the deficit traces to unresolved V genes, and the cause of the others is not known. V, J and clone size are those of that table, while D and trimming were read from the DNA. The sample contains 60,000 to 90,000 clones, approximately 90% of them found a single time. The biggest ten clones account for about 0.83% of the sample.

This receptor was identified in a woman older than 75 with acute or convalescent COVID-19. The source material was peripheral blood. The sequence links TRBV5-8 to TRBJ2-1; 8 central nucleotides agree with TRBD1. The DNA sequence is as follows: TGTGCCAGCAGCTTGAGCCAGGGGGCAACTTTTTCTCCCTACAATGAGCAGTTCTTC. It translates as CASSLSQGATFSPYNEQFF.